Included here is one T cell receptor beta chain sequence, with context. Authors' analysis steps: Quantification of nucleated cells was approximated via reference gene primer amplification. Profiled with immunoSEQ multiplex PCR; TCRdb holds only in-frame clones, not every one. V and J calls plus clone size are reproduced from that table; the DNA served to infer D and trimming. The table includes 100,000 to 150,000 clones, around 83% detected once. This record comes from a study of blood T cell repertoires in COVID-19. The overall study: COVID-19 samples, acute and convalescent, were from the United States, Italy and Spain. T cells, B-cell-depleted T cells, or PBMCs supplied cDNA or gDNA.

V lost 3 bases and J lost 11, with 14 bases in between. CDR1 is MDHEN and CDR2 is SYDVKM in the germline V gene. The CDR3 is 14 residues long. Material: peripheral blood. The source of this sequence is a woman in her 50s with acute or convalescent COVID-19. V and J are TRBV28 and TRBJ1-6; D may be TRBD1 (5 bases). The CDR3 DNA is TGTGCCAGCAGTTTTTCGGGGGTCGGGGCACCCCTCCACTTT. The encoded protein is CASSFSGVGAPLHF.